This T cell receptor (beta chain) was documented in a study of T-cell memory formation after mild COVID-19. CDR1 and CDR2 from the germline V gene are SEHNR and FQNEAQ (reference sequence). V gave up 1 base and J gave up 7 bases; unmatched junction bases: 6. This CDR3 is 15 amino acids long. TCRdb fed the 5' RACE reads into MiXCR, producing one record per CDR3 protein. The data contain approximately 440,000 distinct CDR3 sequences, around 19% of them singletons. This rearrangement joins TRBV7-9 to TRBJ1-5; 8 bases align to TRBD1. The sample comprised PBMCs or a T cell subset sorted from them (not recorded which). This receptor was taken from an adult woman who had mild COVID-19 (a few samples of this study predate the infection). Cell type and time point are not known. CDR3 amino acids: CASSLVGQGIQPQHF. The CDR3 DNA reads TGTGCCAGCAGCTTAGTCGGACAGGGAATCCAGCCCCAGCATTTT.